These 25 T cell receptor beta chains originate from one sample sequenced in a study of response to subunit inactivated influenza vaccine (dated by TCRdb to the late 2010s). The library was generated by RT-PCR. Sequencing relied on an Illumina HiSeq 2500. TCRdb reworked the public reads: Q25 trimming with fastp, MiXCR clone assembly, productive beta chains retained. Rows are combined by CDR3 protein, so each entry shows the most common genes and DNA. This sample lists about 780,000 distinct CDR3 sequences; about 18% were detected once. Together, the top ten hold 9.5% to 13% of the sample. Sequenced material: PBMCs from blood, taken 4 to 6 days after vaccination. The source is a man aged 45 to 65 who received an inactivated influenza vaccine. Donor details come from another sample of the same person, matched by shared clones.

The rearrangement joins TRBV9 to TRBJ2-1, with 7 positions matching TRBD1. With 3 bases clipped from V and 0 bases from J, the junction kept 6 bases outside the gene matches. The CDR3 runs 16 residues. CDR1 is SGDLS, CDR2 YYNGEE, per germline. The DNA for the CDR3 is TGTGCCAGCAGCGGCGTACAGGGGAGCTCCTACAATGAGCAGTTCTTC. Protein product: CASSGVQGSSYNEQFF.

This clonotype showed up many times. This rearrangement joins TRBV5-1 to TRBJ2-7, with 11 bases matching TRBD1. Germline CDR1 is SGHRS and CDR2 is YFSETQ. After removal of 0 bases from V and 5 bases from J, the junction contained 7 bases not matched to a gene. This CDR3 is 16 amino acids long. The chain's CDR3 is CASSLAGQGALHEQYF. Written as DNA, the CDR3 is TGCGCCAGCAGCTTGGCCGGACAGGGGGCGTTGCACGAGCAGTACTTC.

The rearrangement joins TRBV7-9 to TRBJ1-4, with D perhaps matching TRBD1 (6 bases). The CDR3 has 16 residues. The ends were cut back, 2 bases at V and 8 bases at J, with 18 bases in the middle. Germline loops: CDR1 SEHNR, CDR2 FQNEAQ (reference sequence). The CDR3 is CASSLRRAAGAEKLFF. The CDR3 DNA sequence: TGTGCCAGCAGCTTACGGAGGGCGGCGGGGGCCGAAAAACTGTTTTTT.

This chain links TRBV28 with TRBJ2-6; D is unresolved. The CDR3 covers 14 residues. Deletions cut 7 bases from V and 4 bases from J, with 11 bases between. Looked up from germline, CDR1 is MDHEN and CDR2 is SYDVKM. In DNA form, the CDR3 reads TGTGCCAGCATGAACTACTCAGGGGCCAACGTCCTGACTTTC. Encoded protein: CASMNYSGANVLTF.

The chain uses TRBV20-1 and TRBJ2-5; 9 bases align to TRBD2. The CDR3 totals 16 residues. The V and J ends lost 1 base and 5 bases, in that order; junction bases with no gene match: 11. CDR1 DFQATT and CDR2 SNEGSKA come from the germline V gene (reference sequence). CDR3 bases: TGCAGTGCTAGAGCTACCGGGACTAGCAGATTGGAGACCCAGTACTTC. Protein: CSARATGTSRLETQYF.

This clonotype was picked up a small number of times. This rearrangement joins TRBV6-2 or TRBV6-3 to TRBJ1-2; possible D gene TRBD1, 5 bases. V lost 2 bases and J 2 bases, leaving 9 bases between the germline ends. Germline CDR1 reads MNHEY; CDR2 reads SVGEGT. The CDR3 loop spans 14 amino acids. The CDR3 nucleotides read TGTGCCAGCAGTTACCCGACAGTAAACTATGGCTACACCTTC. Translated: CASSYPTVNYGYTF.

This clonotype was seen a handful of times. The chain recombines TRBV5-1 with TRBJ2-7; 9 nucleotides match TRBD1. Germline V gives CDR1 SGHRS, CDR2 YFSETQ. CDR3 length: 15 amino acids. The V segment lost 7 bases and the J segment 6 bases; nucleotides outside the gene matches: 14. In nucleotides, the CDR3 is TGCGCCAGCGGCAAACCGGGACAGGGAGTCTCCGAGCAGTACTTC. The encoded protein is CASGKPGQGVSEQYF.

This clonotype appeared a few times. The chain is built from TRBV12-3 or TRBV12-4 and TRBJ2-2; a weak D match, TRBD1 (5 bases). The germline V and J ends were trimmed by 5 bases and 5 bases, with 9 bases remaining between them. The CDR3 length is 13 residues. The CDR3 nucleotides read TGTGCCAGCAGTGCCAGGGAAACCGGGGAGCTGTTTTTT. Translation gives CASSARETGELFF.

This clonotype was seen more than once but under ten times. The rearrangement uses TRBV4-2 and TRBJ2-2; tentatively, D is TRBD1 (6 bases). The germline CDR1 and CDR2 sequences are LGHNA and YNFKEQ. The germline V and J ends were trimmed by 2 bases and 5 bases, with 15 bases remaining between them. CDR3 length: 16 amino acids. The CDR3 protein is CASSQMADSGTGELFF. The CDR3 DNA is TGTGCCAGCAGCCAAATGGCGGACAGTGGGACCGGGGAGCTGTTTTTT.

The gene calls are TRBV12-3 or TRBV12-4 and TRBJ2-2; D gene unclear. Between the trimmed V and J ends, which lost 5 bases and 0 bases, there was a span of 13 bases. This CDR3 region has 16 residues. The CDR3 DNA is TGTGCCAGCAGTCACTGGACGAACACGAACACCGGGGAGCTGTTTTTT. Its translation: CASSHWTNTNTGELFF.

The V call is TRBV6-1, the J call TRBJ2-5; D remains ambiguous. Per the germline V gene, CDR1 is MNHNS and CDR2 is SASEGT. This CDR3 is 13 amino acids long. The V end lost 7 bases, the J end lost 4 bases, and 13 bases lay between the germline ends. DNA of the CDR3: TGTGCCAGCAAAAGGAGTCCGCCAGAGACCCAGTACTTC. Protein product: CASKRSPPETQYF.

The rearrangement joins TRBV12-3 or TRBV12-4 to TRBJ1-5; unclear D gene. V was shortened by 2 bases and J by 2 bases, with 7 bases between the two germline ends. The CDR3 has 14 residues. The CDR3 loop is CASSLLGRNQPQHF. The CDR3 DNA follows: TGTGCCAGCAGTTTATTGGGTCGCAATCAGCCCCAGCATTTT.

This clonotype was detected only a few times. The chain is built from TRBV24-1 and TRBJ2-2, with D perhaps matching TRBD1 (6 bases). V was cut by 0 bases and J by 3 bases, with 10 bases left in between. The V gene's germline CDR1 is KGHDR and CDR2 SFDVKD. The CDR3 length is 16 residues. CDR3 coding DNA: TGTGCCACCAGTGATTTGACAGGGTGGGACACCGGGGAGCTGTTTTTT. Translating it yields CATSDLTGWDTGELFF.

V usage is TRBV28 and J usage is TRBJ2-7; 10 nucleotides line up with TRBD1. The CDR3 consists of 15 residues. Losses at the gene ends were 6 bases for V and 7 bases for J; bases not matched to a gene: 12. Germline V gives CDR1 MDHEN, CDR2 SYDVKM. The CDR3 protein is CASSSGRQGAREQYF. CDR3 sequence (DNA): TGTGCCAGCAGCTCAGGACGACAGGGGGCTCGGGAGCAGTACTTC.

This clonotype turned up a few times. DNA of the CDR3: TGTGCCAGCAGCCGGGGACGGGACGCGAACACCGGGGAGCTGTTTTTT. The encoded protein is CASSRGRDANTGELFF. The V and J genes are TRBV7-2 and TRBJ2-2; possibly TRBD1 or TRBD2 for D (5 bases each). V gave up 5 bases and J gave up 0 bases, with 13 bases separating them. The length of the CDR3 is 16 residues. In germline, CDR1 is SGHTA, CDR2 FQGNSA.

The chain is built from TRBV9 and TRBJ2-1; 8 bases map to TRBD2. The germline gives CDR1 SGDLS, CDR2 YYNGEE. CDR3 length: 17 amino acids. The ends lost 3 bases at V and 10 bases at J; junction bases unmatched: 18. CDR3 DNA: TGTGCCAGCAGCGGAACCTACCTAGGACTAGCAGGGAGGGAGCAGTTCTTC. The encoded protein is CASSGTYLGLAGREQFF.

This clonotype turned up a few times. This chain links TRBV5-1 with TRBJ2-3, with D perhaps matching TRBD1 (5 bases). V lost 7 bases, J lost 2 bases, and 17 bases lay in between. Germline V gene lookup returns CDR1 SGHRS and CDR2 YFSETQ. This CDR3 comprises 15 residues. CDR3 in DNA: TGCGCCAGCCGAATCTGGACAAGTTCCACAGATACGCAGTATTTT. This codes for CASRIWTSSTDTQYF.

This clonotype was detected many times. The chain is built from TRBV29-1 and TRBJ2-3; either TRBD1 or TRBD2 may supply D (5 bases each). Trimming removed 5 bases at V and 4 bases at J, with 16 bases between. The CDR3 is 14 residues long. Germline loops: CDR1 SQVTM, CDR2 ANQGSEA. The CDR3 here is CSVIYGMGPDTQYF. CDR3 nucleotide sequence: TGCAGCGTTATATACGGGATGGGACCAGATACGCAGTATTTT.

This clonotype was seen at least ten times. This chain connects TRBV9 to TRBJ2-7; D uncertain. The CDR3 is 14 amino acids. Per the germline V gene, CDR1 is SGDLS and CDR2 is YYNGEE. Trimming stripped 0 bases from V and 1 base from J, with 8 bases between. The CDR3 loop reads CASSVDGVSYEQYF. The DNA for the CDR3 is TGTGCCAGCAGCGTAGATGGTGTTTCCTACGAGCAGTACTTC.

This clonotype was seen a few times. The gene calls are TRBV7-6 and TRBJ2-5; D ambiguous. This CDR3 region has 12 residues. V was clipped by 2 bases and J by 12 bases, with 13 bases between them. Germline values: CDR1 SGHVS, CDR2 FNYEAQ. CDR3 nucleotide sequence: TGTGCCAGCAGCTTACGTCCACCTTTCGAGTACTTC. Translation: CASSLRPPFEYF.

The gene calls are TRBV29-1 and TRBJ1-3, with D hard to call. The CDR3 is 13 amino acids. Germline V CDR1 and CDR2: SQVTM, ANQGSEA. CDR3 region: CSVMEDSGNTIYF. The CDR3 bases are TGCAGTGTCATGGAAGACTCTGGAAACACCATATATTTT.

The gene calls are TRBV9 and TRBJ2-1; D perhaps matches TRBD2 (6 bases). Germline-derived CDR1 and CDR2 are SGDLS and YYNGEE. This CDR3 has 13 amino acids. Trimming pared 4 bases from V and 6 bases from J, leaving 11 bases between. The CDR3 sequence is CASSPGTFNEQFF. The CDR3 DNA follows: TGTGCCAGCAGCCCTGGGACTTTCAATGAGCAGTTCTTC.

The chain links TRBV20-1 to TRBJ2-5, with 7 bases matching TRBD1. The V gene end was trimmed by 0 bases and the J gene end by 5 bases; junction bases not matched to a gene: 0. This CDR3 region has 12 residues. In germline, CDR1 is DFQATT, CDR2 SNEGSKA (reference sequence). CDR3 loop: CSAREQGETQYF. CDR3 DNA: TGCAGTGCTAGAGAACAGGGGGAGACCCAGTACTTC.

This clonotype was picked up a small number of times. V is TRBV10-3 and J is TRBJ2-2; D remains ambiguous. CDR3 length: 16 residues. The V end was cut by 7 bases, the J end by 5 bases, with 20 bases between. Germline CDR1 reads ENHRY; CDR2 reads SYGVKD. CDR3 nucleotide sequence: TGTGCCATCACAGGAGAGTTGGGGAAGAGTACCGGGGAGCTGTTTTTT. Amino acids: CAITGELGKSTGELFF.

The genes are TRBV15 and TRBJ1-5; 7 bases are shared with TRBD1. The V gene's germline CDR1 is LNHNV and CDR2 YYDKDF (reference sequence). Trimming took 4 bases from V and 4 from J; bases not matched to a gene: 13. The CDR3 contains 17 residues. CDR3 region: CATSITGAGSTNQPQHF. CDR3 DNA: TGTGCCACCAGCATCACAGGGGCCGGCTCAACTAATCAGCCCCAGCATTTT.